The clone carrying this T cell receptor (beta chain) has only one observation. Its antigen is currently unknown. This record comes from a study of cytomegalovirus exposure and HLA in healthy donors. Across the study: The 120 or so validation repertoires and the approximately 700 first-cohort repertoires shared a platform, a later analysis reported.

Unmatched junction bases numbered 9, after V lost 4 bases and J lost 8 bases. Per germline, CDR1 SGHTA and CDR2 FQGTGA. The CDR3 extends over 14 amino acids. Measured with immunoSEQ multiplex PCR; TCRdb has only the in-frame clones, and not every one. Among about 130,000 clones listed, around nine tenths were seen once. Study-wide points: According to a subsequent analysis, TCR clusters from the first cohort were inclined to appear together in the roughly 120 validation repertoires. Investigators reported about 160 TCR beta chains as tied to cytomegalovirus. Most TCR sequences showed up rarely, but some public TCRs showed up in many donors.

The genes are TRBV7-3 and TRBJ2-3, with 7 bases fitting TRBD1. What was sequenced was PBMCs. The TCR was taken from a man younger than 45 in good health and CMV-seronegative. The CDR3 DNA is TGTGCCAGCAGCTCCGCCGGGACAGTGGGTACGCAGTATTTT. Residues: CASSSAGTVGTQYF.